A selection of T cell receptor beta chains follows, all from one sample in a study of cytomegalovirus exposure and HLA in healthy donors. Measured with immunoSEQ multiplex PCR; TCRdb has only the in-frame clones, and not every one. The sample yields roughly 130,000 clones, around 90% seen once. The sequencing input was PBMCs. Receptors originate from a woman between 40 and 55 years old in good health and CMV-seronegative. Both conserved end residues are part of each CDR3. The order of the fields is D gene, CDR3 length, clone size, J gene, V gene, CDR3 DNA, CDR3 protein. The D gene is left open where the match is weak. A clone size is listed for some rows: how often the clone was seen (once, few, many), or a class if it is expanded.

D gene: TRBD2
CDR3 length: 14
clone size: -
J gene: TRBJ2-3
V gene: TRBV10-3
CDR3 DNA: TGTGCCATCAGTCCCGGGACTACAACGGATACGCAGTATTTT
CDR3 protein: CAISPGTTTDTQYF

D gene: -
CDR3 length: 15
clone size: -
J gene: TRBJ2-7
V gene: TRBV23-1
CDR3 DNA: TGCGCCAGCAGTCAATCCTCCGCCGGGGGTCGCGAGCAGTACTTC
CDR3 protein: CASSQSSAGGREQYF

D gene: TRBD1
CDR3 length: 15
clone size: -
J gene: TRBJ1-1
V gene: TRBV7-2
CDR3 DNA: TGTGCCAGCAGCTGGGGGACAGACCTCAACACTGAAGCTTTCTTT
CDR3 protein: CASSWGTDLNTEAFF

D gene: -
CDR3 length: 14
clone size: -
J gene: TRBJ2-2
V gene: TRBV7-2
CDR3 DNA: TGTGCCAGCAGCACCCGCAGAAACACCGGGGAGCTGTTTTTT
CDR3 protein: CASSTRRNTGELFF

D gene: TRBD2
CDR3 length: 15
clone size: -
J gene: TRBJ2-1
V gene: TRBV5-1
CDR3 DNA: TGCGCCAGCAGCCCCCCCCGGACTAGTTTGAATGAGCAGTTCTTC
CDR3 protein: CASSPPRTSLNEQFF

D gene: TRBD1
CDR3 length: 18
clone size: -
J gene: TRBJ1-1
V gene: TRBV7-9
CDR3 DNA: TGTGCCAGCAGCCCCCGAGACAGGGAATGGACCGGGAACACTGAAGCTTTCTTT
CDR3 protein: CASSPRDREWTGNTEAFF

D gene: -
CDR3 length: 17
clone size: -
J gene: TRBJ1-2
V gene: TRBV6-1
CDR3 DNA: TGTGCCAGCAGTGAACAGGCTGTCCCCCTCTTTAACTATGGCTACACCTTC
CDR3 protein: CASSEQAVPLFNYGYTF

D gene: -
CDR3 length: 13
clone size: -
J gene: TRBJ2-1
V gene: TRBV7-7
CDR3 DNA: TGTGCCAGCAGCTCGGGAGTATCAAATGAGCAGTTCTTC
CDR3 protein: CASSSGVSNEQFF

D gene: TRBD2
CDR3 length: 14
clone size: -
J gene: TRBJ2-1
V gene: TRBV7-2
CDR3 DNA: TGTGCCAGCAGCCTCGGACTAGCCCCCAATGAGCAGTTCTTC
CDR3 protein: CASSLGLAPNEQFF

D gene: TRBD1
CDR3 length: 12
clone size: -
J gene: TRBJ2-7
V gene: TRBV11-2
CDR3 DNA: TGTGCCAGCAGCCTGACAGGGGACGAGCAGTACTTC
CDR3 protein: CASSLTGDEQYF

D gene: TRBD2
CDR3 length: 15
clone size: -
J gene: TRBJ2-7
V gene: TRBV11-3
CDR3 DNA: TGTGCCAGCAGCCGCGTGGGGGGGATGTCATACGAGCAGTACTTC
CDR3 protein: CASSRVGGMSYEQYF

D gene: TRBD1
CDR3 length: 14
clone size: -
J gene: TRBJ2-5
V gene: TRBV11-3
CDR3 DNA: TGTGCCAGCAGGGATACAGGGGTTCAAGAGACCCAGTACTTC
CDR3 protein: CASRDTGVQETQYF

D gene: -
CDR3 length: 14
clone size: -
J gene: TRBJ2-1
V gene: TRBV5-6
CDR3 DNA: TGTGCCAGCAGCTTGGTCGGGAGCTACAATGAGCAGTTCTTC
CDR3 protein: CASSLVGSYNEQFF

D gene: TRBD2
CDR3 length: 15
clone size: -
J gene: TRBJ2-3
V gene: TRBV7-7
CDR3 DNA: TGTGCCAGCAGCTTGGGACTAGCGGGAGCAGATACGCAGTATTTT
CDR3 protein: CASSLGLAGADTQYF

D gene: TRBD1
CDR3 length: 16
clone size: -
J gene: TRBJ2-1
V gene: TRBV5-8
CDR3 DNA: TGTGCCAGCAGCTTGGTCTCAGGGGGCGTGTGGGATGAGCAGTTCTTC
CDR3 protein: CASSLVSGGVWDEQFF

D gene: TRBD1
CDR3 length: 15
clone size: -
J gene: TRBJ1-1
V gene: TRBV11-3
CDR3 DNA: TGTGCCAGCAGCTTTTCAGGACAGGGCGGGACTGAAGCTTTCTTT
CDR3 protein: CASSFSGQGGTEAFF

D gene: -
CDR3 length: 14
clone size: -
J gene: TRBJ2-5
V gene: TRBV6-1
CDR3 DNA: TGTGCCAGCAGTGAACGGTGGGCAGAAGAGACCCAGTACTTC
CDR3 protein: CASSERWAEETQYF

D gene: -
CDR3 length: 12
clone size: once
J gene: TRBJ2-3
V gene: TRBV11-2
CDR3 DNA: TGTGCCAGTCAGGGGCCGTCAGATACGCAGTATTTT
CDR3 protein: CASQGPSDTQYF

D gene: TRBD1
CDR3 length: 14
clone size: -
J gene: TRBJ2-1
V gene: TRBV6-4
CDR3 DNA: TGTGCCAGCATCAACCGAGACAGGGAAAGTGAGCAGTTCTTC
CDR3 protein: CASINRDRESEQFF

D gene: TRBD2
CDR3 length: 15
clone size: -
J gene: TRBJ2-1
V gene: TRBV19
CDR3 DNA: TGTGCCAGTAGGTTTTTAGCGGGAGGGCCCGATGAGCAGTTCTTC
CDR3 protein: CASRFLAGGPDEQFF

D gene: -
CDR3 length: 14
clone size: -
J gene: TRBJ2-7
V gene: TRBV28
CDR3 DNA: TGTGCCAGCAGTGTAACAGGGCCAACCTACGAGCAGTACTTC
CDR3 protein: CASSVTGPTYEQYF

D gene: TRBD1
CDR3 length: 15
clone size: once
J gene: TRBJ2-5
V gene: TRBV5-8
CDR3 DNA: TGTGCCAGCAGCTCAGGGACAGGGGGGTCGGAGACCCAGTACTTC
CDR3 protein: CASSSGTGGSETQYF

D gene: -
CDR3 length: 14
clone size: -
J gene: TRBJ2-4
V gene: TRBV7-9
CDR3 DNA: TGTGCCAGCAGCTTAAGCCTAGCCAAAAACATTCAGTACTTC
CDR3 protein: CASSLSLAKNIQYF

D gene: TRBD1
CDR3 length: 14
clone size: -
J gene: TRBJ2-1
V gene: TRBV7-2
CDR3 DNA: TGTGCCAGCAGCCCGGGACAGGCTTACAATGAGCAGTTCTTC
CDR3 protein: CASSPGQAYNEQFF

D gene: TRBD2
CDR3 length: 15
clone size: -
J gene: TRBJ2-7
V gene: TRBV9
CDR3 DNA: TGTGCCAGCAGCGTACGATCTAGCGGAGCCTACGAGCAGTACTTC
CDR3 protein: CASSVRSSGAYEQYF

D gene: TRBD2
CDR3 length: 15
clone size: -
J gene: TRBJ2-7
V gene: TRBV10-3
CDR3 DNA: TGTGCCATCAGTGAGACGGGGGAGGGCCGCTACGAGCAGTACTTC
CDR3 protein: CAISETGEGRYEQYF

D gene: -
CDR3 length: 13
clone size: -
J gene: TRBJ1-2
V gene: TRBV2
CDR3 DNA: TGTGCCAGCAGTGAGGAGGGGAACTATGGCTACACCTTC
CDR3 protein: CASSEEGNYGYTF

D gene: TRBD2
CDR3 length: 16
clone size: -
J gene: TRBJ2-3
V gene: TRBV11-2
CDR3 DNA: TGTGCCAGCAGCCCCCCCGTAGCGGGAGCCACAGATACGCAGTATTTT
CDR3 protein: CASSPPVAGATDTQYF

D gene: TRBD2
CDR3 length: 14
clone size: once
J gene: TRBJ2-1
V gene: TRBV19
CDR3 DNA: TGTGCCAGACAGACTAGCGGGAGGAGGAATGAGCAGTTCTTC
CDR3 protein: CARQTSGRRNEQFF

D gene: TRBD2
CDR3 length: 18
clone size: -
J gene: TRBJ2-3
V gene: TRBV5-1
CDR3 DNA: TGCGCCAGCAGCTTGACCGGGACTAGCGGGAGCGGCACAGATACGCAGTATTTT
CDR3 protein: CASSLTGTSGSGTDTQYF

D gene: TRBD2
CDR3 length: 13
clone size: -
J gene: TRBJ2-7
V gene: TRBV5-1
CDR3 DNA: TGCGCCGGGAACTCGGGGGGGACCTACGAGCAGTACTTC
CDR3 protein: CAGNSGGTYEQYF

D gene: TRBD1
CDR3 length: 18
clone size: -
J gene: TRBJ2-5
V gene: TRBV9
CDR3 DNA: TGTGCCAGCAGCGCCCGTGACTCGGGACAGGGATGGAGGGAGACCCAGTACTTC
CDR3 protein: CASSARDSGQGWRETQYF

D gene: TRBD2
CDR3 length: 15
clone size: -
J gene: TRBJ2-1
V gene: TRBV19
CDR3 DNA: TGTGCCAGTAGTACTAGCGGGAGAGTTAGGAATGAGCAGTTCTTC
CDR3 protein: CASSTSGRVRNEQFF

D gene: -
CDR3 length: 15
clone size: once
J gene: TRBJ1-1
V gene: TRBV7-9
CDR3 DNA: TGTGCCAGCAGCTTCGACAGTTTTTTGAACACTGAAGCTTTCTTT
CDR3 protein: CASSFDSFLNTEAFF

D gene: -
CDR3 length: 14
clone size: -
J gene: TRBJ1-2
V gene: TRBV11-2
CDR3 DNA: TGTGCCAGCAGCCCCCGGGGAGCTAACTATGGCTACACCTTC
CDR3 protein: CASSPRGANYGYTF

D gene: TRBD2
CDR3 length: 15
clone size: -
J gene: TRBJ2-5
V gene: TRBV5-1
CDR3 DNA: TGCGCCAGCAGCTCAGGCTCGACTAGCGGAGAGACCCAGTACTTC
CDR3 protein: CASSSGSTSGETQYF

D gene: TRBD2
CDR3 length: 17
clone size: -
J gene: TRBJ2-7
V gene: TRBV28
CDR3 DNA: TGTGCCAGCAGTTTAGTACTAGCGGGAGTATTATCCTACGAGCAGTACTTC
CDR3 protein: CASSLVLAGVLSYEQYF

D gene: TRBD2
CDR3 length: 18
clone size: once
J gene: TRBJ2-3
V gene: TRBV7-9
CDR3 DNA: TGTGCCAGCAGCCTCGGGACTAGCGGTTCCCCCCGGGGAGATACGCAGTATTTT
CDR3 protein: CASSLGTSGSPRGDTQYF

D gene: TRBD2
CDR3 length: 15
clone size: once
J gene: TRBJ2-1
V gene: TRBV4-1
CDR3 DNA: TGCGCCAGCAGCCCGACTAGCGGGAGAACCTATGAGCAGTTCTTC
CDR3 protein: CASSPTSGRTYEQFF

D gene: -
CDR3 length: 16
clone size: -
J gene: TRBJ2-2
V gene: TRBV11-2
CDR3 DNA: TGTGCCAGCACCATACTCAGGGTTAGGAACACCGGGGAGCTGTTTTTT
CDR3 protein: CASTILRVRNTGELFF

D gene: -
CDR3 length: 12
clone size: -
J gene: TRBJ1-5
V gene: TRBV2
CDR3 DNA: TGTGCCAGCAGTGGTACCGGTCAGCCCCAGCATTTT
CDR3 protein: CASSGTGQPQHF

D gene: TRBD2
CDR3 length: 17
clone size: -
J gene: TRBJ2-5
V gene: TRBV5-4
CDR3 DNA: TGTGCCAGCAGCTTGGGGACTAGCGGGAGGGTGGGGGAGACCCAGTACTTC
CDR3 protein: CASSLGTSGRVGETQYF

D gene: TRBD1
CDR3 length: 13
clone size: -
J gene: TRBJ2-1
V gene: TRBV28
CDR3 DNA: TGTGCCAGCAAGACAGGGGCTTACAATGAGCAGTTCTTC
CDR3 protein: CASKTGAYNEQFF

D gene: -
CDR3 length: 15
clone size: -
J gene: TRBJ2-1
V gene: TRBV28
CDR3 DNA: TGTGCCAGCAGTTTCCCCGCGAGCTCCTACAATGAGCAGTTCTTC
CDR3 protein: CASSFPASSYNEQFF

D gene: TRBD1
CDR3 length: 14
clone size: -
J gene: TRBJ2-7
V gene: TRBV6-6
CDR3 DNA: TGTGCCAGCAGTTCCGGGACAGGGAATTACGAGCAGTACTTC
CDR3 protein: CASSSGTGNYEQYF

D gene: TRBD1
CDR3 length: 19
clone size: -
J gene: TRBJ2-7
V gene: TRBV2
CDR3 DNA: TGTGCCAGCAGTGGCTCCACGAGGGGACCGGGACAGGGGTCCTACGAGCAGTACTTC
CDR3 protein: CASSGSTRGPGQGSYEQYF